This T cell receptor beta chain was profiled in a study of CD8+ T cells in alopecia areata. This CDR3 has 15 amino acids. Germline CDR1 ENHRY, CDR2 SYGVKD. V was shortened by 0 bases and J by 4 bases, with 12 bases between the two germline ends. Treatment of the sample: oral pan-JAK inhibitor, 5-10 mg twice daily. The study team obtained lesional scalp punch biopsies and peripheral blood from alopecia areata patients. Sequencing used cDNA as its template, made by extracting RNA and reverse transcribing it. Measured with immunoSEQ multiplex PCR; TCRdb has only the in-frame clones, and not every one. The table shows some 150,000 clones, with roughly 60% occurring only once.

Here the sequenced sample was CD4+ T cells sorted from blood, taken between weeks 55 and 65, from a patient treated with tofacitinib. The receptor comes from a human donor with alopecia areata. The V call is TRBV10-3, the J call TRBJ1-2, with no clear D. In DNA, the CDR3 is TGTGCCATCAGTGAGTCTGTCGGCTATTCCTATGGCTACACCTTC. Protein sequence: CAISESVGYSYGYTF.